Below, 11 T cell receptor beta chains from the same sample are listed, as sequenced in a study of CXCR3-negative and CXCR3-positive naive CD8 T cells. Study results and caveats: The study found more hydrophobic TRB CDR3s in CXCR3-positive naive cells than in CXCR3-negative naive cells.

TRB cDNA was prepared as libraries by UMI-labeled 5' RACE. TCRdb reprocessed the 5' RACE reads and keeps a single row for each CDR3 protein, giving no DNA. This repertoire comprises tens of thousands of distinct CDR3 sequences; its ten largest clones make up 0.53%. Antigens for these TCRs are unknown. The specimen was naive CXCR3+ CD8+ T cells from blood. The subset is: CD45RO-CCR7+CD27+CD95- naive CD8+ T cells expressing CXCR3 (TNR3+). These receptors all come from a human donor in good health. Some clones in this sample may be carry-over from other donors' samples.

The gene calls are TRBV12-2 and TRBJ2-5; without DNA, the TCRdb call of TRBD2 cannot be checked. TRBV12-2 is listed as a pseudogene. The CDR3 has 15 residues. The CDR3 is CASRQSSEGQETQYF.

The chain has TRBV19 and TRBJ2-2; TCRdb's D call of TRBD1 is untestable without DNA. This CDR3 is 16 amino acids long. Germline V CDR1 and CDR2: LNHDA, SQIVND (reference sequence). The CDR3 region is CASHPWDRVRTGELFF. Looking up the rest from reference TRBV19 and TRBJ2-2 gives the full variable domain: DGGITQSPKYLFRKEGQNVTLSCEQNLNHDAMYWYRQDPGQGLRLIYYSQIVNDFQKGDIAEGYSVSREKKESFPLTVTSAQKNPTAFYLCASHPWDRVRTGELFFGEGSRLTVL.

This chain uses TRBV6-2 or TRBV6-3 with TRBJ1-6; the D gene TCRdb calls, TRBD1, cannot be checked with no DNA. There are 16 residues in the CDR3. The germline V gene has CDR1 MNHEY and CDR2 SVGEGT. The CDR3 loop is CASRSPGQVWNSPLHF.

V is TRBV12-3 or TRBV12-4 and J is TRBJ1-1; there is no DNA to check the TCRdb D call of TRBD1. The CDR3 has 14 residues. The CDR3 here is CASSLDRVDTEAFF.

CDR3: CSVEGAGGPDNEQFF. The chain has TRBV29-1 and TRBJ2-1; TCRdb's D call, TRBD2, is unchecked because there is no DNA. The germline gives CDR1 SQVTM, CDR2 ANQGSEA. The CDR3 is 15 residues long.

The CDR3: CASIPGASGYEQYF. The rearrangement uses TRBV7-8 and TRBJ2-7; TCRdb's D call of TRBD2 is untestable without DNA. CDR3 length: 14 amino acids. The germline V gene encodes CDR1 SGHVS and CDR2 FQNEAQ.

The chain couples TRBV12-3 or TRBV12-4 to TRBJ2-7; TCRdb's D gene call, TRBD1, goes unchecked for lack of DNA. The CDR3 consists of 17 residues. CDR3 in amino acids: CASSPNLDREGPYEQYF.

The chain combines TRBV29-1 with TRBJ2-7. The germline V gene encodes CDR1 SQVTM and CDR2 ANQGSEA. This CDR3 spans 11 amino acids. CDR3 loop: CSVETIYEQYF.

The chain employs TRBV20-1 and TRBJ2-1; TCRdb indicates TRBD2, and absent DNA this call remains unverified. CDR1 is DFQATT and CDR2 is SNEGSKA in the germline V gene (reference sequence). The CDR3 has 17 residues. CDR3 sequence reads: CSARVGLAGVAYNEQFF.

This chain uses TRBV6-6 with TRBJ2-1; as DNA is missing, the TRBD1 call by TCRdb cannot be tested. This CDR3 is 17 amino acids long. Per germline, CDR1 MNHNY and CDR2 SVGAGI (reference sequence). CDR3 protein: CASNPQRGQSSYNEQFF.

The CDR3 protein is CASSLAAKSEQFF. The J gene is TRBJ2-1, the V gene TRBV5-6. The CDR3 has 13 residues. Germline V gene sequence: CDR1 SGHDT, CDR2 YYEEEE.